These T cell receptor beta chains were read from a single sample in a study of blood T cell repertoires in COVID-19. Clones were read by immunoSEQ multiplex PCR, and TCRdb kept only the in-frame ones, dropping some. The table has about 220,000 clones, 83% seen once; the top ten hold about 2.5%. Sequencing was done on a sample of peripheral blood. The receptors shown here come from a woman aged 40 to 50 with active or convalescent COVID-19. Each CDR3 is given with its conserved first and last residue. D genes are given only for firm matches. Size is stated for part of the rows, as once, few or many counts, or as a class when the clone is expanded.

j_call v_call cdr3_length clone_size d_call cdr3_nt cdr3_aa
TRBJ1-5 TRBV6-5 14 NA NA TGTGCCAGCAGTTCAGGGAATAGCAATCAGCCCCAGCATTTT CASSSGNSNQPQHF
TRBJ2-7 TRBV25-1 13 few NA TGTGCCAGCAGTGCTCTAGGGGTCTACGAGCAGTACTTC CASSALGVYEQYF
TRBJ1-2 TRBV12-3/TRBV12-4 12 NA TRBD1 TGTGCCAGCAGCCGGACAGGGGTCGGCTACACCTTC CASSRTGVGYTF
TRBJ2-7 TRBV12-5 14 NA NA TGTGCTAGTGGTTCGTCCAGGGGATCATCGAGGCAGTACTTC CASGSSRGSSRQYF
TRBJ2-1 TRBV24-1 18 NA TRBD2 TGTGCCACCAGTGACCCCACTCGGGGGGGCCTCTCCTACAATGAGCAGTTCTTC CATSDPTRGGLSYNEQFF
TRBJ2-2 TRBV5-3 15 once NA TGTGCCAGAAGCCCAGGGAGGTGTAACGCCGGGGAGCTGTTTTTT CARSPGRCNAGELFF
TRBJ2-7 TRBV25-1 15 NA TRBD2 TGTGCCAGCAGTGTCGCGGGACTAGTCTCCTACGAGCAGTACTTC CASSVAGLVSYEQYF
TRBJ2-5 TRBV24-1 15 NA NA TGTGCCACCAGTGATCGGGGGAACCACCAAGAGACCCAGTACTTC CATSDRGNHQETQYF
TRBJ2-5 TRBV30 13 NA NA TGTGCCTGGAGTGTACTCGGGGGAGAGACCCAGTACTTC CAWSVLGGETQYF
TRBJ1-1 TRBV6-5 14 once NA TGTGCCAGCAGCCCCCTCGAGGGATACACTGAAGCTTTCTTT CASSPLEGYTEAFF
TRBJ2-2 TRBV7-3 12 NA NA TGTGCCAGCAGCTTAGTCGGTGGGGAGCTGTTTTTT CASSLVGGELFF
TRBJ2-3 TRBV27 13 NA NA TGTGCCAGCAGAGGGAGCAGCACAGATACGCAGTATTTT CASRGSSTDTQYF
TRBJ1-3 TRBV7-2 17 NA NA TGTGCCAGCAGCTCACAGGGTACCCCCTTCTCTGGAAACACCATATATTTT CASSSQGTPFSGNTIYF
TRBJ1-1 TRBV6-5 13 NA NA TGTGCCAGCAGAAATACAGGTCGCGCTGAAGCTTTCTTT CASRNTGRAEAFF
TRBJ1-1 TRBV28 15 NA TRBD1 TGTGCCAGCAGATTTACAGGGGGCGCAGGGGCCGAAGCTTTCTTT CASRFTGGAGAEAFF
TRBJ2-5 TRBV6-5 15 NA NA TGTGCCAGCAGCCTAATTTTAGGGGCGTCAGAGACCCAGTACTTC CASSLILGASETQYF
TRBJ1-3 TRBV30 15 NA NA TGTGCCTGGAGTGTACTCGGGAACACTGGAAACACCATATATTTT CAWSVLGNTGNTIYF
TRBJ2-1 TRBV14 17 NA TRBD2 TGTGCCAGCAGCCATGCTTCGGGAGGGAGCTCCTACAATGAGCAGTTCTTC CASSHASGGSSYNEQFF
TRBJ2-3 TRBV10-3 14 NA TRBD2 TGTGCCATCAGTGAGTCAGGCGGGAGTGATACGCAGTATTTT CAISESGGSDTQYF
TRBJ2-4 TRBV6-1 12 NA NA TGTGCCAGCAGTGAAGGCGTGAGTTTTCAGTACTTC CASSEGVSFQYF
TRBJ1-4 TRBV30 12 NA NA TGTGCCTGGAGTGGCAGAAATGAAAAACTGTTTTTT CAWSGRNEKLFF
TRBJ2-5 TRBV5-4 15 NA TRBD1 TGTGCCAGCAGCAGGGACAGGGGGTCCCAAGAGACCCAGTACTTC CASSRDRGSQETQYF
TRBJ2-1 TRBV7-7 18 NA NA TGTGCTAGCAGCCCCGGATCTCCGGGGGAATTGGGTTTTAGTGAGCAGTTCTTC CASSPGSPGELGFSEQFF
TRBJ1-4 TRBV28 15 few NA TGTGCCAGCAGTTTTAGGGAAGGGGAAAGTGAAAAACTGTTTTTT CASSFREGESEKLFF
TRBJ2-3 TRBV2 15 NA TRBD2 TGTGCCAGCAGTGTCCTAGCGGGGAACACAGATACGCAGTATTTT CASSVLAGNTDTQYF
TRBJ2-7 TRBV9 15 NA NA TGTGCCAGCAGCGCGGGGGAGAAGCCTCGAGGTGAGCAGTACTTC CASSAGEKPRGEQYF
TRBJ2-7 TRBV15 15 NA TRBD2 TGTGCCACCAGCAGAGATCTGGCGGGGGGGTCCCCCCCGTACTTC CATSRDLAGGSPPYF
TRBJ1-1 TRBV30 13 NA NA TGTGCCTGGAGCCCTAACGGACTCACTGAAGCTTTCTTT CAWSPNGLTEAFF
TRBJ1-2 TRBV5-6 13 NA NA TGTGCCAGCAGCTTGGGAGTCTCCTCTGGCTACACCTTC CASSLGVSSGYTF
TRBJ1-4 TRBV2 14 NA NA TGTGCCAGCAGATTAACCCGGGAAAATGAAAAACTGTTTTTT CASRLTRENEKLFF
TRBJ1-2 TRBV10-3 15 NA NA TGTGCCATCAGTGAGTCGATCCCGGGTGTTGGTGGCTACACCTTC CAISESIPGVGGYTF
TRBJ2-2 TRBV28 14 NA NA TGTGCCAGCAGACTCGGACACCCTACCGGGGAGCTGTTTTTT CASRLGHPTGELFF